This T cell receptor beta chain is from a study of cytomegalovirus exposure and HLA in healthy donors. Study observations and caveats: Across donors, presence/absence analyses took sequencing depth to be roughly uniform. The authors later found most CMV-associated TCR beta chains appeared HLA-restricted.

The PCR ran on 60 Vbeta and 13 Jbeta primers. Sequencing was performed with immunoSEQ multiplex PCR; in TCRdb, only in-frame clones are kept and a portion is missing. Altogether some 100,000 clones are present, more than 65% being singletons, with the ten largest covering 16%. Everyone who donated was a healthy bone marrow donor. This CDR3 spans 17 amino acids. The V gene end was trimmed by 1 base and the J gene end by 3 bases; junction bases not matched to a gene: 7. CDR1 SQVTM and CDR2 ANQGSEA come from the germline V gene. With regard to this clone: Its antigen is currently unknown.

The sequenced sample consisted of PBMCs. The V and J genes are TRBV29-1 and TRBJ2-1, with 12 bases aligning to TRBD2. The TCR originated in a woman aged 18-29 years in good health and CMV-seropositive. The CDR3 DNA sequence: TGCAGCGTTGAAGGGGCATTGACTAGCGGGAGCTACAATGAGCAGTTCTTC. Amino acids: CSVEGALTSGSYNEQFF.